The text below deals with one T cell receptor beta chain. Looked up from germline, CDR1 is SGHVS and CDR2 is FQNEAQ. CDR3 length equals 19 residues. The J segment lost 0 bases and the V segment lost 1 base, leaving 10 bases of the junction unmatched. Treatment indicated: roughly 18 received Ad26.COV2.S at low or high dose, single or two shots; several received placebo; per-sample allocation not given. Specimen acquisition occurred on day 63 following the initial vaccine or placebo injection. The study used a vaccine consisting of an Ad26 vector that expressed Wuhan-strain SARS-CoV-2 spike. This entry is derived from a study of Ad26.COV2.S vaccination and SARS-CoV-2 variants. Profiled with immunoSEQ multiplex PCR; TCRdb holds only in-frame clones, not every one. This table has about 450,000 clones, nearly 90% appearing once.

The chain couples TRBV7-8 to TRBJ1-5; 9 bases are a match to TRBD1. This sequence originates from a person between 18 and 59 years old who received the Ad26.COV2.S COVID-19 vaccine or a placebo. This specimen consisted of peripheral blood, obtained in a trial of Ad26.COV2.S vaccine versus placebo. The CDR3 DNA follows: TGTGCCAGCAGCTTAGTACCACAGGGGGCCAGAGATAGCAATCAGCCCCAGCATTTT. It is translated as CASSLVPQGARDSNQPQHF.